Listed below are T cell receptor beta chains from one sample, sequenced in a study of T cell repertoires in cytomegalovirus infection. TCRdb re-derived calls from the reads in MiXCR, one entry per CDR3 protein. The sample lists some 680,000 distinct CDR3 sequences; about 40% were seen once. Sequences were obtained from PBMCs. The source of these receptors is a human donor in good health (CMV status not recorded). Some clones in this sample may be carry-over from other donors' samples. Each CDR3 is given with its conserved first and last residue. Each record gives: clone size, D gene, V gene, J gene, CDR3 protein, CDR3 DNA. The D gene is left open where the match is weak. Clone size is stated in some rows and not others, as once, few, many or a class when expanded.

few,TRBD1,TRBV6-2/TRBV6-3,TRBJ1-5,CASSYRGPNQPQHF,TGTGCCAGCAGTTACAGGGGGCCCAATCAGCCCCAGCATTTT
few,-,TRBV11-1,TRBJ2-1,CASKSTDKFYNEQFF,TGTGCCAGCAAATCCACGGACAAGTTCTACAATGAGCAGTTCTTC
many,-,TRBV7-2,TRBJ1-5,CASSLNRHQPQHF,TGTGCCAGCAGCTTAAACAGACATCAGCCCCAGCATTTT
-,-,TRBV7-9,TRBJ2-7,CASSFVTGSNHEQYF,TGTGCCAGCAGCTTCGTAACAGGAAGCAACCACGAGCAGTACTTC
many,-,TRBV12-3/TRBV12-4,TRBJ1-5,CASSRSGQRGNQPQHF,TGTGCCAGCAGTCGTTCAGGACAGCGGGGCAATCAGCCCCAGCATTTT
-,-,TRBV20-1,TRBJ2-7,CSASSRGDEQYF,TGCAGTGCTAGCTCGAGGGGTGACGAGCAGTACTTC
few,-,TRBV28,TRBJ2-6,CASSPFYSGANVLTF,TGTGCCAGCAGCCCCTTTTACTCTGGGGCCAACGTCCTGACTTTC
few,-,TRBV24-1,TRBJ2-1,CATSDLWGSSYNEQFF,TGTGCCACCAGTGATTTGTGGGGGAGCTCCTACAATGAGCAGTTCTTC
few,TRBD1,TRBV28,TRBJ1-2,CASSLSPGTGPYGYTF,TGTGCCAGCAGTTTAAGTCCCGGGACAGGCCCCTATGGCTACACCTTC
-,TRBD1,TRBV10-3,TRBJ1-2,CAISYDRDGGYTF,TGTGCCATCAGTTATGACAGGGACGGTGGCTACACCTTC
-,-,TRBV2,TRBJ1-2,CASSAGTLGGYTF,TGTGCCAGCAGTGCCGGTACCTTAGGTGGCTACACCTTC
-,-,TRBV6-6,TRBJ2-2,CASSYPRTGELFF,TGTGCCAGCAGTTACCCCCGGACCGGGGAGCTGTTTTTT
-,-,TRBV3-1,TRBJ2-2,CASSRGASAYTGELFF,TGTGCCAGCTCCCGAGGGGCTAGCGCTTACACCGGGGAGCTGTTTTTT
few,-,TRBV28,TRBJ1-5,CASNRHGPQHF,TGTGCCAGCAATCGGCATGGGCCCCAGCATTTT
-,-,TRBV20-1,TRBJ2-7,CSAEGQVVSYEQYF,TGCAGTGCTGAGGGGCAGGTTGTTTCCTACGAGCAGTACTTC
-,-,TRBV20-1,TRBJ1-2,CSARGETLYGYTF,TGCAGTGCTAGAGGCGAAACACTCTATGGCTACACCTTC
few,-,TRBV30,TRBJ1-1,CAWSIWGPLNTEAFF,TGTGCCTGGAGCATCTGGGGGCCCCTTAACACTGAAGCTTTCTTT
few,-,TRBV7-3,TRBJ1-5,CASSHPREPQHF,TGTGCCAGCAGCCACCCCAGGGAGCCCCAGCATTTT
-,TRBD1,TRBV3-1,TRBJ2-3,CASSRTGGRSTDTQYF,TGTGCCAGCAGCCGTACAGGGGGCCGGAGCACAGATACGCAGTATTTT
-,-,TRBV27,TRBJ2-6,CASSHNRAGANVLTF,TGTGCCAGCAGTCATAACAGGGCTGGGGCCAACGTCCTGACTTTC
few,-,TRBV19,TRBJ2-1,CASSIDRDPRPYEQFF,TGTGCCAGTAGTATAGACCGGGACCCCCGTCCATATGAGCAGTTCTTC
-,-,TRBV7-9,TRBJ1-1,CASSEGVMNTEAFF,TGTGCCAGCAGCGAGGGAGTAATGAACACTGAAGCTTTCTTT
many,-,TRBV10-2,TRBJ2-3,CASSETDTQYF,TGCGCCAGCAGTGAAACAGATACGCAGTATTTT
-,TRBD1,TRBV12-3/TRBV12-4,TRBJ2-5,CASSYRGSVETQYF,TGTGCCAGCAGTTACAGGGGTTCGGTGGAGACCCAGTACTTC
many,TRBD1,TRBV6-6,TRBJ2-5,CASSYDMTGGPGAQETQYF,TGTGCCAGCAGTTACGATATGACAGGGGGCCCAGGGGCGCAAGAGACCCAGTACTTC
few,TRBD1,TRBV27,TRBJ1-6,CASSFSGAWDRGLDNSPLHF,TGTGCCAGCAGTTTTTCCGGGGCCTGGGACAGGGGGCTCGATAATTCACCCCTCCACTTT
-,-,TRBV12-3/TRBV12-4,TRBJ2-5,CASSHDARETQYF,TGTGCCAGCAGCCATGACGCGAGAGAGACCCAGTACTTC
few,-,TRBV9,TRBJ1-3,CASSGEVDANTIYF,TGTGCCAGCAGCGGCGAGGTGGATGCGAACACCATATATTTT
-,-,TRBV14,TRBJ1-6,CASSLNPSRGRNSPLHF,TGTGCCAGCAGCCTAAACCCCTCGCGGGGAAGGAATTCACCCCTCCACTTT
-,TRBD2,TRBV12-3/TRBV12-4,TRBJ2-5,CASKSDRTSGETQYF,TGTGCCAGCAAATCCGACCGGACTAGCGGTGAGACCCAGTACTTC
few,-,TRBV10-3,TRBJ2-4,CAISSRPRAEDIQYF,TGTGCCATCAGTTCACGCCCCAGGGCGGAGGACATTCAGTACTTC
-,TRBD2,TRBV20-1,TRBJ2-5,CSATLSGGAETQYF,TGCAGTGCTACCCTTAGCGGGGGGGCAGAGACCCAGTACTTC
-,-,TRBV7-9,TRBJ2-2,CATSLARGNTGELFF,TGTGCCACCAGCTTAGCGCGGGGGAACACCGGGGAGCTGTTTTTT
few,-,TRBV28,TRBJ2-7,CASGEADSYEQYF,TGTGCCAGCGGCGAGGCGGATTCCTACGAGCAGTACTTC
-,-,TRBV19,TRBJ2-2,CASAPRGLNTGELFF,TGTGCCAGTGCTCCTCGGGGATTGAACACCGGGGAGCTGTTTTTT
-,-,TRBV5-6,TRBJ2-7,CASSLAADTGFRQYF,TGTGCCAGCAGCTTGGCGGCGGATACAGGGTTCAGGCAGTACTTC
few,TRBD2,TRBV7-9,TRBJ2-5,CASSAGASGGETQYF,TGTGCCAGCAGCGCAGGGGCTAGCGGGGGTGAGACCCAGTACTTC
-,TRBD1,TRBV28,TRBJ2-1,CASSLTDRVKNEQFF,TGTGCCAGCAGTTTAACAGACAGGGTTAAGAATGAGCAGTTCTTC
-,TRBD1,TRBV19,TRBJ1-2,CASSLGGQGFSGYTF,TGTGCCAGTAGTCTCGGCGGACAGGGATTCTCTGGCTACACCTTC
few,-,TRBV9,TRBJ2-3,CASRRDGTDTQYF,TGTGCCAGCCGGCGGGACGGAACAGATACGCAGTATTTT
-,-,TRBV5-6,TRBJ2-3,CASSLVEGDTQYF,TGTGCCAGCAGCTTGGTCGAGGGAGATACGCAGTATTTT